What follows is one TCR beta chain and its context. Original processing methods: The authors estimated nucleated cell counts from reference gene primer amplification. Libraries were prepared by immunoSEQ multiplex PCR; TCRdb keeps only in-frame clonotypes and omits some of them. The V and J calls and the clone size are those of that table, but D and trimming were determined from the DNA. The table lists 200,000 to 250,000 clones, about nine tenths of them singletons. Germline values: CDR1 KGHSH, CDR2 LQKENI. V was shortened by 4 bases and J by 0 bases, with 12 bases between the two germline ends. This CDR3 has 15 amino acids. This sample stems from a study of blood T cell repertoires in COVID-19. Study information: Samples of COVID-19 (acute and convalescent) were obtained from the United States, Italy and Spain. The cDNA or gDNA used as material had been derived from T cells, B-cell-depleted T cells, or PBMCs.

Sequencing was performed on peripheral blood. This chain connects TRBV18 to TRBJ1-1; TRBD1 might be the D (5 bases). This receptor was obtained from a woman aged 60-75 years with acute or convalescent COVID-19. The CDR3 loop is CASSQTTDMNTEAFF. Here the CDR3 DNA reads TGTGCCAGCTCACAGACGACAGACATGAACACTGAAGCTTTCTTT.